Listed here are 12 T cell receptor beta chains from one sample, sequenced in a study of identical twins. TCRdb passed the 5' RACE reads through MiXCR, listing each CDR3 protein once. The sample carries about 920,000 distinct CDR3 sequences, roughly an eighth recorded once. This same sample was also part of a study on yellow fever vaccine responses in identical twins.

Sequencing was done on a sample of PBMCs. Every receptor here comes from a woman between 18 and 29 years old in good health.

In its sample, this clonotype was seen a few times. The CDR3 sequence is CAIRDRAEAGYTF. As DNA, the CDR3 is TGTGCCATCAGGGACAGGGCCGAAGCGGGCTACACCTTC. The chain links TRBV10-3 to TRBJ1-2, with 8 nucleotides matching TRBD1. The germline CDR1 and CDR2 sequences are ENHRY and SYGVKD. The trim removed 6 bases at V and 8 bases at J, leaving 8 bases unmatched. The CDR3 contains 13 residues.

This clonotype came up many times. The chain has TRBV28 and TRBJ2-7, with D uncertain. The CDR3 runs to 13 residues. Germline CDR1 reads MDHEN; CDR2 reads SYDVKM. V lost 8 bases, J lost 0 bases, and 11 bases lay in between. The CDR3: CASLAESSYEQYF. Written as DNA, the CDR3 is TGTGCCAGCTTAGCAGAGAGCTCCTACGAGCAGTACTTC.

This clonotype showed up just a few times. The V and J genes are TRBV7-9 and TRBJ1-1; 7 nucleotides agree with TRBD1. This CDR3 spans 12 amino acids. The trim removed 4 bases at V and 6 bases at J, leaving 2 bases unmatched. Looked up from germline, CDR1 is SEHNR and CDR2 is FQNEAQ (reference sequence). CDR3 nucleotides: TGTGCCAGCAGCTACAGGGGTTCTGAAGCTTTCTTT. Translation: CASSYRGSEAFF.

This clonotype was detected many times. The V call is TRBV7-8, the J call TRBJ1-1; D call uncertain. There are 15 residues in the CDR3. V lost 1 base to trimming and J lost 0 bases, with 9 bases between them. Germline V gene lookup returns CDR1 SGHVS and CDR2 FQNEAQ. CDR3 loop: CASSLVTALNTEAFF. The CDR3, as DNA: TGTGCCAGCAGCTTAGTGACGGCCTTGAACACTGAAGCTTTCTTT.

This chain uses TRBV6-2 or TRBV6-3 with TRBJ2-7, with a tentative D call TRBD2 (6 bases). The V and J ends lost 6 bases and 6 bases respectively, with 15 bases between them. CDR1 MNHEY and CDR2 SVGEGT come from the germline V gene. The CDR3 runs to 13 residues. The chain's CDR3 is CASSSQGLSEQYV. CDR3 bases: TGTGCCAGCAGCTCGCAGGGACTGAGCGAGCAGTACGTC.

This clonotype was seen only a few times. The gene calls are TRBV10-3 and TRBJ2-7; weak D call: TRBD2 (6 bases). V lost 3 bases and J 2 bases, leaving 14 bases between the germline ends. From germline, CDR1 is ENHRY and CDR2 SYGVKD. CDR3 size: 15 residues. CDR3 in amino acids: CAISEGGRPTYEQYF. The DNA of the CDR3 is TGTGCCATCAGTGAAGGAGGGAGGCCAACCTACGAGCAGTACTTC.

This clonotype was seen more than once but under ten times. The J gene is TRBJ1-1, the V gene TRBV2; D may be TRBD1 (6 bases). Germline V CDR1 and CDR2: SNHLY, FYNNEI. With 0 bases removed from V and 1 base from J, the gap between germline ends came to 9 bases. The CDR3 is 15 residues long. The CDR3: CASSEALRGNTEAFF. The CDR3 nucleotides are TGTGCCAGCAGTGAAGCGCTCAGGGGGAACACTGAAGCTTTCTTT.

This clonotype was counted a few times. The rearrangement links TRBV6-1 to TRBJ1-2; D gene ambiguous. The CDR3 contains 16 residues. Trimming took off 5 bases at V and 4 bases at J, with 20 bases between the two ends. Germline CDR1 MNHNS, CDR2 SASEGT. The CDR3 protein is CASSPGGKLFIYGYTF. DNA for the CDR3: TGTGCCAGCAGTCCGGGTGGGAAGCTTTTTATCTATGGCTACACCTTC.

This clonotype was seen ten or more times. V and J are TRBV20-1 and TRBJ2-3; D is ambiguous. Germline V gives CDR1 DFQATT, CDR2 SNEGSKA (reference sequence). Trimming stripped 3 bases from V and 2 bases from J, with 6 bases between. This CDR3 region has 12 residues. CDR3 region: CSASTPTDTQYF. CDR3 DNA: TGCAGTGCTAGCACCCCCACAGATACGCAGTATTTT.

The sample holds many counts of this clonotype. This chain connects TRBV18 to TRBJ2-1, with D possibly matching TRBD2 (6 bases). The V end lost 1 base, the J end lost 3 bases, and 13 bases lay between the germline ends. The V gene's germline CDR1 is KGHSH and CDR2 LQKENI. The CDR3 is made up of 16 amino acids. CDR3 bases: TGTGCCAGCTCACCACTTCCGGGAGCCAACTACAATGAGCAGTTCTTC. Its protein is CASSPLPGANYNEQFF. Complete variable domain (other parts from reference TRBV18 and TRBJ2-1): NAGVMQNPRHLVRRRGQEARLRCSPMKGHSHVYWYRQLPEEGLKFMVYLQKENIIDESGMPKERFSAEFPKEGPSILRIQQVVRGDSAAYFCASSPLPGANYNEQFFGPGTRLTVL.

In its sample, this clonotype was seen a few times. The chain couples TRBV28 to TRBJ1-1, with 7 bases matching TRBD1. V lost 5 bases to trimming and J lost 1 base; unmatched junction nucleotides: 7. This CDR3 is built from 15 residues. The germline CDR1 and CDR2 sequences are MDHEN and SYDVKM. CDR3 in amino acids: CASSISDRENTEAFF. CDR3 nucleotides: TGTGCCAGCAGTATCTCCGACAGGGAGAACACTGAAGCTTTCTTT.

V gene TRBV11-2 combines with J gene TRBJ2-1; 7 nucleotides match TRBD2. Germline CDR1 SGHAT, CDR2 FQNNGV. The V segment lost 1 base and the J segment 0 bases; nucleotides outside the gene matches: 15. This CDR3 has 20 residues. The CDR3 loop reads CASSLGVGGPPASSYNEQFF. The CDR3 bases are TGTGCCAGCAGCTTAGGTGTGGGAGGGCCTCCCGCGAGCTCCTACAATGAGCAGTTCTTC.